This entry lists 19 T cell receptor beta chains sequenced from one sample in a study of T cells in women clearing cervical HPV infection. Method: immunoSEQ multiplex PCR; TCRdb's copy keeps in-frame clones and lacks some. The table lists about 26,000 clones. The sequencing input was blood buffy coat. The receptors here all came from a woman between 18 and 70 years old with a cervical HPV16 infection that either progressed to CIN3+ or cleared (not recorded which).

As regards this clone: The sequenced fragment ends 3 residues before the CDR3 boundary, so the rest is inferred from the germline J gene. The chain recombines TRBV11-2 with TRBJ1-6; D unresolved. Deletions cut 10 bases from V and 0 bases from J, with 7 bases between. From germline, CDR1 is SGHAT and CDR2 FQNNGV. This CDR3 is built from 13 residues. CDR3 residues: CATQNSYNSPLHF. CDR3 bases read: TGTGCCACCCAGAACTCCTATAATTCACCC.

Note on this clone: The CDR3 end falls 3 residues outside the read, so it is completed with the germline J gene. The chain links TRBV7-9 to TRBJ2-7; perhaps TRBD2 as D (6 bases). The CDR3 covers 14 residues. Per germline, CDR1 SEHNR and CDR2 FQNEAQ (reference sequence). V lost 0 bases, J lost 6 bases, and 12 bases lay in between. The CDR3 loop is CASSLALHSGEQYF. CDR3 DNA (partial): TGTGCCAGCAGCTTAGCGCTACATAGCGGCGAG.

In regard to this clone: With the read ending 3 residues before the CDR3 end, the germline J gene is used to fill in that end. V and J are TRBV20-1 and TRBJ2-5; the D gene is possibly TRBD1 (5 bases). From germline, CDR1 is DFQATT and CDR2 SNEGSKA (reference sequence). Trimming removed 5 bases from V and 1 base from J, with 20 bases in between. The CDR3 consists of 16 residues. Here the CDR3 reads CSADGALGRTQETQYF. The sequenced CDR3 bases are TGCAGTGCTGACGGTGCGCTGGGGCGAACCCAAGAGACC.

Regarding this clone: Sequencing ends 3 residues short of the CDR3 end; the germline J gene provides the rest. The V call is TRBV7-9, the J call TRBJ1-2; the D is unclear. CDR3 size: 14 residues. CDR1 and CDR2 (germline): SEHNR, FQNEAQ (reference sequence). This chain's CDR3 is CASSSPEGPQGYTF. The CDR3 bases that were read are TGTGCCAGCAGCTCCCCTGAGGGTCCCCAGGGC.

On this clone itself: The read stops 3 residues short of the end of the CDR3; the missing end is completed from the germline J gene. The V call is TRBV20-1, the J call TRBJ2-3, with a tentative D call TRBD1 (6 bases). V shed 6 bases and J shed 2 bases, with 15 bases lying between them. CDR3 length: 14 residues. Germline V gene data show CDR1 as DFQATT and CDR2 as SNEGSKA (reference sequence). CDR3 sequence: CSADSGTTTDTQYF. The CDR3 DNA, read in part, is TGCAGTGCAGATAGTGGGACAACCACAGATACG.

Note on this clone: Sequencing ends 3 residues short of the CDR3 end; the germline J gene provides the rest. The chain carries TRBV7-2 and TRBJ1-1, with a weak D call TRBD1 (6 bases). CDR3 size: 14 residues. Trimming took off 8 bases at V and 3 bases at J, with 16 bases between the two ends. Germline values: CDR1 SGHTA, CDR2 FQGNSA. CDR3 residues: CASSVGGGDTEAFF. The CDR3 bases that were read are TGTGCCAGCTCGGTAGGGGGAGGGGACACTGAA.

A remark on this clone: The observed sequence ends 3 residues before the CDR3 terminus, with the missing tail filled in from the germline J gene. The chain combines TRBV7-9 with TRBJ1-5; D perhaps matches TRBD1 (5 bases). The CDR3 contains 14 residues. Between the trimmed V and J ends, which lost 5 bases and 6 bases, there was a span of 14 bases. CDR1 is SEHNR, CDR2 FQNEAQ, per germline (reference sequence). The covered CDR3 bases are TGTGCCAGCAGCAAGCAGGGAATGGGTCAGCCC. It encodes CASSKQGMGQP. The entire CDR3 is CASSKQGMGQPQHF.

Comment on this clone: The CDR3 end lies 3 residues beyond the end of the read and is filled in from the germline J gene. J is TRBJ2-3 and V is TRBV7-3, with TRBD2 matching over 8 bases. Germline V lookup: CDR1 SGHTA, CDR2 FQGTGA. V gave up 1 base and J gave up 0 bases; unmatched junction bases: 3. This CDR3 has 16 amino acids. The CDR3 bases that were read are TGTGCCAGCAGCTTAATGGCGGGGGGAAGCACAGATACG. Its translation: CASSLMAGGSTDT. From start to end, the CDR3 is CASSLMAGGSTDTQYF.

Remarks on this clone: The read ends 3 residues shy of where the CDR3 ends; the end is completed using the germline J gene. This chain uses TRBV7-2 with TRBJ1-2; D not certain. This CDR3 has 15 residues. The germline V gene has CDR1 SGHTA and CDR2 FQGNSA. CDR3 DNA (partial): TGTGCCAGCAGCATCACGACTAGCGCGTCCTACGAC. The encoded protein is CASSITTSASYD. The CDR3 as a whole reads CASSITTSASYDYTF.

A word on this clone: Read coverage stops 3 residues before the CDR3 terminus; the germline J gene supplies the remainder. The rearrangement uses TRBV28 and TRBJ1-4, with D tentatively TRBD1 (5 bases). Trimming pared 8 bases from V and 0 bases from J, leaving 10 bases between. Germline V gene lookup returns CDR1 MDHEN and CDR2 SYDVKM. This CDR3 has 14 amino acids. The CDR3 is CASQGAATNEKLFF. The sequenced CDR3 bases are TGTGCCAGCCAGGGTGCGGCAACTAATGAAAAA.

Concerning this clone: The CDR3 extends 3 residues past the end of the read, so its final part is completed from the germline J gene. The rearrangement links TRBV7-9 to TRBJ1-1; D remains unclear. The CDR3 is made up of 14 amino acids. Germline V lookup: CDR1 SEHNR, CDR2 FQNEAQ (reference sequence). The CDR3 DNA, read in part, is TGTGCCAGCAGCCCGCGACTGAGCCGCGAGACC. Its translation is CASSPRLSRET. The full CDR3 sequence reads CASSPRLSRETAFF.

The sequenced part of the CDR3 DNA is TGTGCCAGCAGCTCCCAGAGCGGTGAG. It specifies CASSSQSGE. The whole CDR3 protein reads CASSSQSGEQFF. The V call is TRBV7-3, the J call TRBJ2-1, with D maybe TRBD2 (5 bases). Read sequence stops 3 residues before the CDR3 end, and the germline J gene provides the missing end. The CDR3 length is 12 residues. Trimming removed 4 bases at V and 9 bases at J, with 10 bases between. Germline-derived CDR1 and CDR2 are SGHTA and FQGTGA.

Remarks on this clone: The CDR3 is cut off 3 residues early in the read; its end comes from the germline J gene. The rearrangement links TRBV20-1 to TRBJ2-7; the match to TRBD1 covers 7 bases. Germline V gene sequence: CDR1 DFQATT, CDR2 SNEGSKA (reference sequence). The CDR3 extends over 13 amino acids. V lost 2 bases and J lost 4; bases outside the gene matches: 5. The part of the CDR3 DNA that was read is TGCAGTGCTAGACCCTCGGACAGGTACGAG. Translating gives CSARPSDRYE. Given in full, the CDR3 is CSARPSDRYEQYF.

Turning to this clone: With the read ending 3 residues before the CDR3 end, the germline J gene is used to fill in that end. The V and J genes are TRBV15 and TRBJ2-7; 10 bases match TRBD1. CDR1 is LNHNV, CDR2 YYDKDF, per germline (reference sequence). This CDR3 spans 16 amino acids. V gave up 1 base and J gave up 0 bases; unmatched junction bases: 3. Partial CDR3 DNA: TGTGCCACCAGCAGAGCCCGGACAGGGGGCTCCTACGAG. It translates to CATSRARTGGSYE. The whole CDR3 sequence reads CATSRARTGGSYEQYF.

A word on this clone: The read comes to an end 3 residues before the CDR3 does, leaving the germline J gene to fill in the end. This chain links TRBV7-2 with TRBJ1-2, with D possibly matching TRBD1 (6 bases). Germline V gives CDR1 SGHTA, CDR2 FQGNSA. The CDR3 extends over 15 amino acids. The CDR3 protein is CASSLVRGKGYDYTF. Incomplete CDR3 DNA: TGTGCCAGCAGCTTAGTCAGGGGAAAGGGATACGAC.

Details on this clone: Coverage ceases 3 residues before the CDR3 finishes, and the germline J gene fills in the end. The rearrangement links TRBV13 to TRBJ1-6, with TRBD1 identical over 8 bases. V gave up 2 bases and J gave up 7 bases; unmatched junction bases: 4. CDR3 length: 15 residues. Germline V gene data show CDR1 as PRHDT and CDR2 as FYEKMQ (reference sequence). CDR3 protein: CASSLSGQGNSPLHF. CDR3 DNA (partial): TGTGCCAGCAGCTTATCAGGACAGGGAAATTCACCC.

As to this clone: The read comes to an end 3 residues before the CDR3 does, leaving the germline J gene to fill in the end. The chain combines TRBV4-2 with TRBJ2-5; 7 bases agree with TRBD2. The CDR3 totals 20 residues. The junction had 20 bases not matched to a gene; V was cut back by 0 bases and J by 4 bases. CDR1 is LGHNA, CDR2 YNFKEQ, per germline. The CDR3 is CASSQEVTGGGANRGETQYF. Partial CDR3 DNA: TGTGCCAGCAGCCAAGAGGTCACGGGCGGGGGTGCAAACCGGGGAGAGACC.

Worth noting for this clone: The observed sequence ends 3 residues before the CDR3 terminus, with the missing tail filled in from the germline J gene. V gene TRBV6-1 combines with J gene TRBJ2-2; D not certain. Germline lookup yields CDR1 MNHNS and CDR2 SASEGT. The CDR3 has 14 amino acids. The chain's CDR3 is CASSDLQVGEKLFF. Incomplete CDR3 DNA: TGTGCCAGCAGTGATCTTCAGGTTGGTGAAAAG.

Concerning this clone itself: The DNA ends 3 residues before the CDR3 does, and the rest of the CDR3 is filled in from the germline J gene. This rearrangement joins TRBV19 to TRBJ1-1; 8 bases are shared with TRBD1. Trimming cost V 3 bases and J 1 base; bases outside gene matches: 4. The CDR3 has 15 amino acids. Germline V gene sequence: CDR1 LNHDA, CDR2 SQIVND (reference sequence). The covered CDR3 bases are TGTGCCAGTAGTATTTCCGGGACAGGGAACACTGAA. Amino acids: CASSISGTGNTE. The full CDR3 is CASSISGTGNTEAFF.